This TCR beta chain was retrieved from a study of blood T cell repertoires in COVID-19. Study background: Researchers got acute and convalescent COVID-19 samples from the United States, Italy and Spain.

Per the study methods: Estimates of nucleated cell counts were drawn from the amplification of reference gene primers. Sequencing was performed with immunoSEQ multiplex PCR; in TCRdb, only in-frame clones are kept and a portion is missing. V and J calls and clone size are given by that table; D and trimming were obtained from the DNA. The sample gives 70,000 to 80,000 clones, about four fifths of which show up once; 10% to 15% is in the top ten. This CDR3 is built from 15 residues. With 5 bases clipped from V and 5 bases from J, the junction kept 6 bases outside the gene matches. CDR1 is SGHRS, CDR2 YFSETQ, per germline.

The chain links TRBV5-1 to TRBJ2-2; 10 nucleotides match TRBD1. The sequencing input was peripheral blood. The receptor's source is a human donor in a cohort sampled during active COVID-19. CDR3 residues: CASRETGGATGELFF. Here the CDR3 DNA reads TGCGCCAGCAGGGAGACAGGGGGCGCAACCGGGGAGCTGTTTTTT. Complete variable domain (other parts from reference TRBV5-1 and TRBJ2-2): KAGVTQTPRYLIKTRGQQVTLSCSPISGHRSVSWYQQTPGQGLQFLFEYFSETQRNKGNFPGRFSGRQFSNSRSEMNVSTLELGDSALYLCASRETGGATGELFFGEGSRLTVL.